This TCR beta chain was retrieved from a study of T cell responses to AZD1222 COVID-19 vaccine. Sequencing was performed with immunoSEQ multiplex PCR; in TCRdb, only in-frame clones are kept and a portion is missing. The sample includes 130,000 to 150,000 clones, around 87% of them seen just once. Study observations and caveats: Donors skewed white British and female; clonal diversity was possibly underestimated. Nearly half of spike-specific TCRs reportedly target variant regions that are unmutated in the B.1.351 and B.1.1.7 variants. Once two AZD1222 doses were given, Spike-specific TCR breadth and depth went up. Only 6 or 7 people who got AZD1222 tested seropositive at baseline.

As for this clone: Its specificity is unknown.

The receptor was isolated from an adult in good health. The material was peripheral blood, obtained on day 0 of AZD1222 vaccination.

CDR3 in amino acids: CASSDQGALVTEAFF. The CDR3 nucleotides read TGTGCCAGCAGTGACCAGGGGGCTCTTGTTACTGAAGCTTTCTTT. The chain couples TRBV2 to TRBJ1-1, with 8 bases fitting TRBD1. Germline V CDR1 and CDR2: SNHLY, FYNNEI. The CDR3 is made up of 15 amino acids. The ends lost 3 bases at V and 5 bases at J; junction bases unmatched: 8. Together with reference TRBV2 and TRBJ1-1, the CDR3 gives the full variable domain: EPEVTQTPSHQVTQMGQEVILRCVPISNHLYFYWYRQILGQKVEFLVSFYNNEISEKSEIFDDQFSVERPDGSNFTLKIRSTKLEDSAMYFCASSDQGALVTEAFFGQGTRLTVV.